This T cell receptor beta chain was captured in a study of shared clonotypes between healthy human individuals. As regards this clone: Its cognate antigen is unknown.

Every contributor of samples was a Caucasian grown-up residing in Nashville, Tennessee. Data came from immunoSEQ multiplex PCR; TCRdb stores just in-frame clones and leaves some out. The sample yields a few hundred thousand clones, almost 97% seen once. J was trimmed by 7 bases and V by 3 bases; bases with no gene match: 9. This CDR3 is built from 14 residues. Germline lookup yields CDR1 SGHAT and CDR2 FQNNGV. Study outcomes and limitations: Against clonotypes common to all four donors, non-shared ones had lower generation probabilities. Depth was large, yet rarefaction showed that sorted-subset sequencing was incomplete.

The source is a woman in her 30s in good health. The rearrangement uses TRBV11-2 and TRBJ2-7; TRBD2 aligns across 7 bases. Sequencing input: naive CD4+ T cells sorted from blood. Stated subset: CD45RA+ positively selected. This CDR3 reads CASSFLADLREQYF. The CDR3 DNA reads TGTGCCAGCAGCTTTCTAGCGGATTTGAGGGAGCAGTACTTC. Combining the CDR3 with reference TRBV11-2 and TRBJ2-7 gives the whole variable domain EAGVAQSPRYKIIEKRQSVAFWCNPISGHATLYWYQQILGQGPKLLIQFQNNGVVDDSQLPKDRFSAERLKGVDSTLKIQPAKLEDSAVYLCASSFLADLREQYFGPGTRLTVT.